The sequence of this T cell receptor (beta chain) was determined in a study of tumor and adjacent non-tumor tissue in lung cancer (dated by TCRdb to 2017 to 2018). About the investigation overall: The cohort included some 11 adenocarcinoma, a couple of squamous cell carcinoma and 1 small cell lung cancer patients. Ages among the roughly 15 patients ranged from about 31 to 85 years, there were roughly ten men and 5 women, and disease was at TNM stage I to III. A total of some 130 million productive TCRbeta reads were generated by sequencing, corresponding to an average of roughly 4 million reads per sample. The study compared bulk TCRbeta repertoires from lung tumor tissue and matched distant non-tumor lung tissue of some 15 lung cancer patients. Around 30 paired specimens, one tumor and one normal lung sample per patient, were profiled by TCRbeta CDR3 sequencing.

Libraries came from multiplex PCR. Sequencer: Illumina HiSeq 2500. TCRbeta libraries were constructed through three rounds of nested PCR with primers (Table S4) according to protocols adapted from ARM-PCR. Before sequencing, PCR products of 200-500 bp were excised from the gel and purified with the QIAquick gel extraction kit. On the authors' methods: Reads were cleaned with Trimmomatic, merged with FLASH into complete CDR3 sequences, and assigned to V(D)J germline segments with MiTCR. Clonal diversity was calculated as the inverse Simpson's index using VDJtools. In-frame sequences lacking a premature stop codon were counted as productive reads. The raw public data were reprocessed by TCRdb itself: fastp quality trimming at Q25, MiXCR clonotype calling, in-frame beta chains only. Each entry merges the rows of one CDR3 protein and shows their most common DNA and genes. Here the V and J calls rest on TCRdb's processing, not on the authors' analysis. The sample table records about 75,000 distinct CDR3 sequences; roughly 75% of these occur just once. The ten most abundant clones make up roughly a quarter of the sample.

CDR1 and CDR2 are drawn from the germline V gene: MNHNS, SASEGT. The CDR3 covers 14 residues, taking in both the cysteine and the phenylalanine. Only CDR3 DNA is held: 42 bases, read in frame from base 1. Worth noting for this clonotype: What antigen it recognizes has not been identified. A much larger clone is a single base away; this may be a read error.

Results the study describes overall, beyond this receptor: TCR diversity was significantly higher in younger patients, and higher tumor TCR diversity was associated with shorter overall and disease-free survival. Neither the sequencing platform nor unique molecular identifiers are named or mentioned anywhere in the methods. A significantly larger cumulative share of the repertoire was made up by the top 100 clones in normal lung than in tumor tissue. Only roughly 14 patients were included in the cohort, and the need for larger samples and more detailed clinical data was noted by the authors. Significantly higher TCR diversity (inverse Simpson) was observed in tumor tissue than in normal lung tissue (roughly 390 vs 170, P = 0.0075, Mann-Whitney U test). Because peripheral blood was not sequenced, the blood TCRbeta repertoires of the lung cancer patients in the study went unexamined.

RNA was isolated from bulk unsorted tissue, and RNA quality was assessed with a NanoDrop ND-1000 and an Agilent 2100. Normal lung samples were distant non-tumor tissue taken more than 3 cm from the tumor edge. All donors had newly diagnosed lung cancer, had not received prior chemotherapy, and were admitted for thoracic surgery in China between August and November 2014. The study excluded patients who had received radiotherapy or chemotherapy before or who had another cancer at the same time. Surgical tissue pieces of roughly 1-2.1 cm3 were preserved in RNAlater solution and stored at -80 °C until use.

This clonotype originated in a woman aged 50 to 60 with non-small cell lung cancer. The sample comprised distant non-tumor lung tissue. This chain is built from TRBV6-1 and TRBJ2-1; TRBD1 might be the D gene, on 6 matching bases. Read as DNA, the sequence is TGTACCAGCAGCAATGGGGGCAGGGTCGATGAGCAGTTCTTC. Its protein is CTSSNGGRVDEQFF.